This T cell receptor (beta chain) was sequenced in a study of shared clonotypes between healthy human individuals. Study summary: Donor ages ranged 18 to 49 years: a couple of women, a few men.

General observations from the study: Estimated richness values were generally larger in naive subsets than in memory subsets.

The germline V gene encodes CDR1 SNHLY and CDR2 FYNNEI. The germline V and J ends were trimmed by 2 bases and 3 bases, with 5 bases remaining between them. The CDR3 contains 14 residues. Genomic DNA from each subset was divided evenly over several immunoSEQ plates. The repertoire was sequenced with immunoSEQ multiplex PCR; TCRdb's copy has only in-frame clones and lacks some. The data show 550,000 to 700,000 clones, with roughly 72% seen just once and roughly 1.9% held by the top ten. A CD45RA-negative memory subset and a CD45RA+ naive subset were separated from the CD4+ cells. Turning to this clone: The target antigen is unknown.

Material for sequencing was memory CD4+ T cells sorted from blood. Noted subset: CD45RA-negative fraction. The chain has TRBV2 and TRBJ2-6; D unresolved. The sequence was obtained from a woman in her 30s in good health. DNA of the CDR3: TGTGCCAGCAGTGAACTTGTTGGGGCCAACGTCCTGACTTTC. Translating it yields CASSELVGANVLTF.